This is a list of T cell receptor beta chains from one sample in a study of regulatory T cells in long-lasting Graves disease. TCRdb independently ran MiXCR on the multiplex PCR reads; one entry per CDR3 protein. The table includes roughly 260,000 distinct CDR3 sequences, approximately 18% detected once. These same records also appear under a second study, on T cells in Graves' hyperthyroidism and ophthalmopathy.

Sequenced here: peripheral blood mononuclear cells (PBMCs), sampled at new diagnosis, from a patient treated with antithyroid drugs. These receptors all stem from a woman aged 30 to 39 with Graves disease. Both conserved end residues are part of each CDR3. The order of the fields is J gene, V gene, clone size, D gene, CDR3 DNA, CDR3 protein. The D gene is left open where the match is weak. A row's size may be missing; if present it is once, few, many or a size class.

TRBJ2-1	TRBV6-2/TRBV6-3	few	NA	TGTGCCAGCATCAAAGGAGGGGGGGGCCTGGGGAGTGAGCAGTTCTTC	CASIKGGGGLGSEQFF
TRBJ1-2	TRBV10-3	many	TRBD1	TGTGCCATCAGTGGGGACAGGAGCTATGGCTACACCTTC	CAISGDRSYGYTF
TRBJ1-1	TRBV11-1	NA	NA	TGTGCCAGCAGCTTAGTACCAGCCCCGAACACTGAAGCTTTCTTT	CASSLVPAPNTEAFF
TRBJ1-1	TRBV20-1	many	TRBD1	TGCAGTGCCAACCGACAGGGTTGGCACACTGAAGCTTTCTTT	CSANRQGWHTEAFF
TRBJ2-2	TRBV12-3/TRBV12-4	many	TRBD2	TGTGCCAGCAGTTTAGCGATAACTAGCGGGGCCGGGGAGCTGTTTTTT	CASSLAITSGAGELFF
TRBJ1-1	TRBV20-1	many	TRBD1	TGCAGTGCGAGAAGCGACAGGGCTGAAGCTTTCTTT	CSARSDRAEAFF
TRBJ2-5	TRBV5-1	many	NA	TGCGCCAGCAGCTTGGCGAGTCTCGGAGAGACCCAGTACTTC	CASSLASLGETQYF
TRBJ2-3	TRBV4-1	many	NA	TGCGCCAGCAGCCATCTCCAAGGCCCCCGGCCCACGCAGTATTTT	CASSHLQGPRPTQYF
TRBJ2-2	TRBV20-1	many	NA	TGCAGTGCTAGTTCCAGGGGCAAGGAACGGACCGGGGAGCTGTTTTTT	CSASSRGKERTGELFF
TRBJ1-1	TRBV10-2	many	NA	TGCGCCAGCAGCTTTACTTCGACAGTAAACACTGAAGCTTTCTTT	CASSFTSTVNTEAFF
TRBJ2-7	TRBV5-5	many	NA	TGTGCCAACAGCTTGGCCCGGACTCCCCTCGAGCAGTACTTC	CANSLARTPLEQYF
TRBJ1-5	TRBV20-1	many	TRBD1	TGCAGTGCTAGAGATCTAACAGGGGGTCAGCCCCAGCATTTT	CSARDLTGGQPQHF
TRBJ1-5	TRBV20-1	once	TRBD1	TGCAGTGCCCCGGACAGGTTCCCAGACCAGCCCCAGCATTTT	CSAPDRFPDQPQHF
TRBJ1-4	TRBV12-3/TRBV12-4	many	TRBD1	TGTGCCAGCACCCTAAGTGGGACAGGAGTGGGTACTAATGAAAAACTGTTTTTT	CASTLSGTGVGTNEKLFF
TRBJ2-4	TRBV5-6	many	NA	TGTGCCAGCAGCTCGACGACGGGACTCTCGGACATTCAGTACTTC	CASSSTTGLSDIQYF
TRBJ1-4	TRBV20-1	NA	NA	TGCAGTGCCTCAGCTACAACTAATGAAAAACTGTTTTTT	CSASATTNEKLFF
TRBJ1-5	TRBV10-3	NA	NA	TGTGCCATCAGTGAGTCGTTGGGTAGTAGCAATCAGCCCCAGCATTTT	CAISESLGSSNQPQHF
TRBJ1-5	TRBV18	many	NA	TGTGCCAGCTCACCAAATCAGGCTAGCAATCAGCCCCAGCATTTT	CASSPNQASNQPQHF
TRBJ2-7	TRBV20-1	many	TRBD2	TGCAGTGCTAGCGGGGGGGCCGGGTACGAGCAGTACTTC	CSASGGAGYEQYF
TRBJ1-1	TRBV6-5	many	TRBD1	TGTGCCAGCAGGCAACAGGGGGCGAACACTGAAGCTTTCTTT	CASRQQGANTEAFF
TRBJ2-7	TRBV2	many	TRBD2	TGTGCCAGCAGACGACTAGCGGGGAACAACGAGCAGTACTTC	CASRRLAGNNEQYF
TRBJ1-1	TRBV19	many	TRBD1	TGTGCCAGCAGAACAGGGGGAGACATGAACACTGAAGCTTTCTTT	CASRTGGDMNTEAFF
TRBJ2-5	TRBV18	many	NA	TGTGCCAGCTCACCACCGACGGGACTCAGGGAGACCCAGTACTTC	CASSPPTGLRETQYF
TRBJ1-5	TRBV20-1	many	NA	TGCAGTGCTAGAGAATTGAGCAATCAGCCCCAGCATTTT	CSARELSNQPQHF
TRBJ2-5	TRBV4-1	NA	TRBD1	TGCGCCAGCAGCCAGAAGGACAGGGGAGAGACCCAGTACTTC	CASSQKDRGETQYF
TRBJ2-3	TRBV7-6	many	TRBD2	TGTGCCAGCAGCTTGGAACTTAGCGGGGGGGCCGCAGATACGCAGTATTTT	CASSLELSGGAADTQYF
TRBJ2-7	TRBV12-3/TRBV12-4	many	NA	TGTGCCAGCAGTCCCCGGCCGGGGGAGTACGAGCAGTACTTC	CASSPRPGEYEQYF
TRBJ2-7	TRBV7-2	many	TRBD2	TGTGCCAGCAGCTTAGTTGCACTAGCGGGGACCTACGAGCAGTACTTC	CASSLVALAGTYEQYF
TRBJ2-2	TRBV5-6	many	NA	TGTGCCAGCAGCTTTTACAGCGCTAGAACCGGGGAGCTGTTTTTT	CASSFYSARTGELFF
TRBJ2-7	TRBV7-2	many	NA	TGTGCCAGCAGCTTAATGAAGACCCCCTACGAGCAGTACTTC	CASSLMKTPYEQYF
TRBJ1-6	TRBV20-1	many	NA	TGCAGTGCCGCGGGCGAGAGCTCCTATAATTCACCCCTCCACTTT	CSAAGESSYNSPLHF
TRBJ1-5	TRBV3-1	many	NA	TGTGCCAGCAGCGAGACCTCAGGGGCCCCAGAGCCCCAGCATTTT	CASSETSGAPEPQHF
TRBJ2-3	TRBV7-6	few	NA	TGTTCCAGCAGCTTGGACAGCCCCACAGATACGCAGTATTTT	CSSSLDSPTDTQYF
TRBJ2-7	TRBV7-9	many	TRBD1	TGTGCCAGCAGCCCGAAACTTAGGACAGGGTTGCCCTACGAGCAGTACTTC	CASSPKLRTGLPYEQYF
TRBJ2-2	TRBV2	many	NA	TGTGCCAGCAGTGAAGAGAACACCGGGGAGCTGTTTTTT	CASSEENTGELFF
TRBJ1-5	TRBV6-2/TRBV6-3	many	NA	TGTGCCAGCAGTTACGCACAGAGGGGCAATCAGCCCCAGCATTTT	CASSYAQRGNQPQHF
TRBJ2-7	TRBV27	many	NA	TGTGCCAGCAGTTCCTCATGGGCCCACCTCTCCTACGAGCAGTACTTC	CASSSSWAHLSYEQYF
TRBJ2-1	TRBV20-1	NA	TRBD1	TGCAGTGCTAGCCAAGGACAGGGGGAGTACAATGAGCAGTTCTTC	CSASQGQGEYNEQFF
TRBJ1-6	TRBV20-1	few	NA	TGCAGTGCCCGGAGGGCAGGTCCTAATTCACCCCTCCACTTT	CSARRAGPNSPLHF
TRBJ2-1	TRBV6-2/TRBV6-3	many	TRBD2	TGTGCCAGCAGTGTAGCGGGGGGGATCCAGGATGAGCAGTTCTTC	CASSVAGGIQDEQFF
TRBJ1-4	TRBV7-2	many	NA	TGTGCCAGCAGCGCATCCGTTGTGGGTAATGAAAAACTGTTTTTT	CASSASVVGNEKLFF
TRBJ2-7	TRBV2	many	TRBD1	TGTGCCAGCAGACTGAGACAGGGGGCCTACGAGCAGTACTTC	CASRLRQGAYEQYF
TRBJ2-1	TRBV7-3	many	NA	TGTGCCAGCAGCTTATCACCGGGTCCGGGTGAGCAGTTCTTC	CASSLSPGPGEQFF
TRBJ2-1	TRBV6-1	many	TRBD2	TGTGCCAGCGGTGGGGCTAGCGGGGGGGCCAAGTACAATGAGCAGTTCTTC	CASGGASGGAKYNEQFF
TRBJ2-2	TRBV12-3/TRBV12-4	NA	NA	TGTGCCAGCAATCTGGGGGGATACACCGGGGAGCTGTTTTTT	CASNLGGYTGELFF
TRBJ1-1	TRBV29-1	many	NA	TGCAGCGCCGAGGGGGGCAGAGGCACTGAAGCTTTCTTT	CSAEGGRGTEAFF
TRBJ1-1	TRBV7-3	many	NA	TGTGCCAGCAGCTTACAGGGCGAGCTGAACACTGAAGCTTTCTTT	CASSLQGELNTEAFF